This T cell receptor (beta chain) was identified in a study of blood T cell repertoires in COVID-19 (dated by TCRdb to 2020 to 2022). Turning to the overall study: Collaborator samples came from the United States, Italy and Spain and covered acute and convalescent phases of COVID-19. The prospective study material was composed of cDNA or gDNA derived from T cells, B-cell-depleted T cells, or PBMCs. The dataset comprised deeply sampled blood TCRbeta repertoires from subjects exposed to, actively infected with, or recovered from COVID-19. The repertoires were made available in a free public database intended to serve as a resource for research on the immune response to SARS-CoV-2. The samples were drawn from the first 160 participants of the ongoing ImmuneRACE study and from 950 to 1,500 subjects provided by 6 global collaborators. The sample metadata nearly always contained a de-identified subject ID, COVID-19 status, age in years and sex. Where available, HLA class I and class II types were obtained from metadata supplied by the sample provider rather than from assay-based typing. The paper as a whole reports these results and caveats: Clinical and demographic metadata were provided uncurated, with the amount varying by source and participant.

Taken from cysteine to phenylalanine, the CDR3 has 16 residues. Of the read, only the CDR3 DNA is kept; its 48 bases are in frame from base 1. V is pruned by 5 bases and J by 7 bases, leaving 10 bases of the junction without a gene match. For CDR1 and CDR2, the germline V gene (reference sequence) lists LGHDT and YNNKEL. The immunoSEQ Assay, a bias-controlled multiplex PCR, was used to amplify TCRbeta CDR3 regions from genomic DNA. As for the authors' bioinformatics: The number of nucleated cells in each sample was estimated from the amplification of reference gene primers within the assay. Sequence reads were collapsed and filtered to measure the absolute abundance of every unique TCRbeta CDR3 rearrangement. For each sample, productive Simpson clonality was calculated as the square root of Simpson's diversity index over productive rearrangements. TCRdb carries this immuneACCESS record with in-frame sequences only. Its versions omit some clonotypes, under half of them owing to an unresolved V gene in the studies checked, with the rest unexplained. The V and J calls and clone size were taken over from that table, and D and trimming were inferred from the DNA. A total of about 180,000 clones appear in this sample, more than 75% of them only once. Together, the top ten hold about 18% of the sample.

One collaborating source in Seattle enrolled patients during active infection and followed them longitudinally through the course of disease. Whole blood was collected in K2EDTA tubes by collaborating institutions according to the institutions' own protocols. Collaborator samples were shipped for TCRbeta analysis as frozen whole blood, isolated PBMCs, or DNA extracted from either sample type. To note about this clone: Its target antigen remains unknown. Per-base quality was not reported, and no clone a single base away is much larger than it.

The rearranged segments are TRBV3-1 (or the pseudogene TRBV3-2) and TRBJ2-1, with 11 junctional bases fitting TRBD1. The sequence was collected from an older person with COVID-19, enrolled during active disease. Sequences were obtained from peripheral blood. The CDR3 region reads CASSFRTGTGGNEQFF. The nucleotides read TGTGCCAGCAGCTTCCGTACCGGGACAGGGGGAAATGAGCAGTTCTTC.